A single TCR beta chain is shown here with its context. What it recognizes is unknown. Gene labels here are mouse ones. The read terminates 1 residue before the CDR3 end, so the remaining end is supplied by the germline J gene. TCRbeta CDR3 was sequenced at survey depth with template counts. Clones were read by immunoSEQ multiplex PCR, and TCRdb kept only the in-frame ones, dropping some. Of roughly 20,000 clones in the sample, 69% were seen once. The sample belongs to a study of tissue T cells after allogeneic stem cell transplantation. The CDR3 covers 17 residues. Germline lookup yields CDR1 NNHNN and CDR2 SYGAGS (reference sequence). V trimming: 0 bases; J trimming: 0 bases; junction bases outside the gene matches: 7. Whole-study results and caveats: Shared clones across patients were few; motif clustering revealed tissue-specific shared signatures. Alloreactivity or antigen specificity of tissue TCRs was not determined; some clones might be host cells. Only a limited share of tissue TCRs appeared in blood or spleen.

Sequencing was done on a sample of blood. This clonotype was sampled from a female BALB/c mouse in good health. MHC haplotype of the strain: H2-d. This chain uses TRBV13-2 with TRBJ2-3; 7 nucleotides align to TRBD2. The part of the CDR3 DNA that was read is TGTGCCAGCGGTGATGCATTCTGGGGGTCTAGTGCAGAAACGCTGTAT. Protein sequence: CASGDAFWGSSAETLY. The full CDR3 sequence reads CASGDAFWGSSAETLYF.